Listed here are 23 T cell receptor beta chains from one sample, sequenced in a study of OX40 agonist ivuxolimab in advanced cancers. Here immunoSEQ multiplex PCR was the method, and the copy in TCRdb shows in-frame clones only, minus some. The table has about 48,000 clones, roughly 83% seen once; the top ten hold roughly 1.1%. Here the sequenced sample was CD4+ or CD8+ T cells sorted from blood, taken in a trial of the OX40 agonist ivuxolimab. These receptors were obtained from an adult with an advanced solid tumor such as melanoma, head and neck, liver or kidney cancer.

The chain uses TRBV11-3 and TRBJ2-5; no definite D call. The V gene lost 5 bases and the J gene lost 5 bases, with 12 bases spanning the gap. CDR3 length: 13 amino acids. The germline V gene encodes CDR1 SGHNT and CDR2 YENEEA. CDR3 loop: CASSAAAWETQYF. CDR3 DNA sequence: TGTGCCAGCAGCGCGGCCGCGTGGGAGACCCAGTACTTC.

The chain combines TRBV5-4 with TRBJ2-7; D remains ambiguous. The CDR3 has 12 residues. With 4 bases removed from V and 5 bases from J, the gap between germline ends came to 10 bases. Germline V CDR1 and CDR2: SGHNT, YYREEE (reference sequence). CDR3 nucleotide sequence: TGTGCCAGCAGCCCTCGAGCTGACGAGCAGTACTTC. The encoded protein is CASSPRADEQYF.

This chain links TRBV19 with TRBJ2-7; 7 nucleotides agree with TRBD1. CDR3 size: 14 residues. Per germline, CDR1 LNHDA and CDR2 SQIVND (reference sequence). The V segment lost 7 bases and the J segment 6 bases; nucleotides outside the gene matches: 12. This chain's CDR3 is CASTRQGSAGEQYF. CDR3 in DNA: TGTGCCAGTACCCGACAGGGATCCGCGGGCGAGCAGTACTTC.

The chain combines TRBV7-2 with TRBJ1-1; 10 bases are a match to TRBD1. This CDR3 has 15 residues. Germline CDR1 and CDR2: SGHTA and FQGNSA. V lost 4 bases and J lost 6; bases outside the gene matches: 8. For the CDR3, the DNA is TGTGCCAGCAGCTGGCGGACAGGGGGAGAGGCTGAAGCTTTCTTT. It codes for CASSWRTGGEAEAFF.

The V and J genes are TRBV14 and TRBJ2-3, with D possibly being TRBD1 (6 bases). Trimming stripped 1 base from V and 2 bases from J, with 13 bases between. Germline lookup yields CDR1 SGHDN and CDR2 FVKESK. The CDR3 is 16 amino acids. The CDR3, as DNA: TGTGCCAGCAGCCAAGTCGCAGGGGTCGTCACAGATACGCAGTATTTT. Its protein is CASSQVAGVVTDTQYF. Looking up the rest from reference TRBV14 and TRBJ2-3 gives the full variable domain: EAGVTQFPSHSVIEKGQTVTLRCDPISGHDNLYWYRRVMGKEIKFLLHFVKESKQDESGMPNNRFLAERTGGTYSTLKVQPAELEDSGVYFCASSQVAGVVTDTQYFGPGTRLTVL.

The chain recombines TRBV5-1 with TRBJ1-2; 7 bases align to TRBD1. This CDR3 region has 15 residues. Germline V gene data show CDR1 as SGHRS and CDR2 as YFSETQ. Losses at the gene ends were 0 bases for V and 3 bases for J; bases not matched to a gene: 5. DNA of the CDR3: TGCGCCAGCAGCTTGGAAGGGGGCATGGACTATGGCTACACCTTC. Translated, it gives CASSLEGGMDYGYTF.

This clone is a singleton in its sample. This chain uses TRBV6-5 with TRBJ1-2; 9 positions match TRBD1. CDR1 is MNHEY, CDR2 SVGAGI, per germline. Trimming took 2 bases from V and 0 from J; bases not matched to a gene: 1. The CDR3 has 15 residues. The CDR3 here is CASSYGTGPNYGYTF. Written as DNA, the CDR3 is TGTGCCAGCAGTTACGGGACAGGGCCTAACTATGGCTACACCTTC.

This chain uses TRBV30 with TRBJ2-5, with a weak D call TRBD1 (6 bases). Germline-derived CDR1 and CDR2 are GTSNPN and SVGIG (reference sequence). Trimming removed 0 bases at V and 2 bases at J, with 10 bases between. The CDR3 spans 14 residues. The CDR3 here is CAWSVGTSQETQYF. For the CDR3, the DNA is TGTGCCTGGAGTGTTGGGACATCGCAAGAGACCCAGTACTTC.

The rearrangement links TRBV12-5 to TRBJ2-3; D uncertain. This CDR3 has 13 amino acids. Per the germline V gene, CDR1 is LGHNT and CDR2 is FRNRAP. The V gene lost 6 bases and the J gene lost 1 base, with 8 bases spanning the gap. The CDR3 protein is CASGGRRTDTQYF. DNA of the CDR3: TGTGCTAGTGGGGGCAGACGCACAGATACGCAGTATTTT.

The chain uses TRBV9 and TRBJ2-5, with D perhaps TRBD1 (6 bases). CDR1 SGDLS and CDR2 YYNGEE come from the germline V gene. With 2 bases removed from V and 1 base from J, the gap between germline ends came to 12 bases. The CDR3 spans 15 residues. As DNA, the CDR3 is TGTGCCAGCAGCGTCAATCGAGGGGGCCAAGAGACCCAGTACTTC. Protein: CASSVNRGGQETQYF.

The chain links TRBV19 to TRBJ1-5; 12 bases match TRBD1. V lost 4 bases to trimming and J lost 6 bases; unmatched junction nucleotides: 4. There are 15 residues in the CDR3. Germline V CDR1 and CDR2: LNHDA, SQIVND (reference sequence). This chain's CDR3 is CASSKGQGAGQPQHF. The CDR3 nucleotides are TGTGCCAGTAGTAAGGGACAGGGGGCTGGTCAGCCCCAGCATTTT.

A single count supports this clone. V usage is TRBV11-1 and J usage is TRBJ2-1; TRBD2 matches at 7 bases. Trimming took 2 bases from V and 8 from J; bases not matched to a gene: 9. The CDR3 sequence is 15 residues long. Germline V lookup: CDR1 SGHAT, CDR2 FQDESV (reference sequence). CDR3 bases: TGTGCCAGCAGCTTAAGCCTAGCGGCCAGGGATGAGCAGTTCTTC. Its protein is CASSLSLAARDEQFF.

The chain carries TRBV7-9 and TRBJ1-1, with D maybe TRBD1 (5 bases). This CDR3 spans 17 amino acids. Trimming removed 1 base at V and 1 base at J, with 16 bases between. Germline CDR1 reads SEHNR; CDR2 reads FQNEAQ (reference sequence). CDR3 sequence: CASSLDTWGPPNTEAFF. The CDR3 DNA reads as TGTGCCAGCAGCTTAGATACTTGGGGACCGCCGAACACTGAAGCTTTCTTT.

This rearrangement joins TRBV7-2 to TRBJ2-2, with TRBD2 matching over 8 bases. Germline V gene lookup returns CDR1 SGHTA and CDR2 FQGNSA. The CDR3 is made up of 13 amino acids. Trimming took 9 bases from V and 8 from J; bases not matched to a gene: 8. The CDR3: CASGAGAGGELFF. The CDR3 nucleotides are TGTGCCAGTGGAGCGGGGGCTGGTGGGGAGCTGTTTTTT.

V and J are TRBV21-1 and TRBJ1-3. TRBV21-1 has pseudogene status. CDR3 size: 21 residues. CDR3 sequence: CASSRIRGGSQHLCSGNTIYF. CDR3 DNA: TGTGCCAGCAGCAGAATTCGGGGGGGCAGTCAACACCTATGTTCTGGAAACACCATATATTTT.

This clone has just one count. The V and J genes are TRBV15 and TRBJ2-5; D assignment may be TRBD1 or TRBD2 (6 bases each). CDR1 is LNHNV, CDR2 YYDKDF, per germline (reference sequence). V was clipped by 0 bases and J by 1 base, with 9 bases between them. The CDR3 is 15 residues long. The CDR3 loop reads CATSRDPGAQETQYF. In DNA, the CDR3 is TGTGCCACCAGCAGAGATCCGGGGGCCCAAGAGACCCAGTACTTC.

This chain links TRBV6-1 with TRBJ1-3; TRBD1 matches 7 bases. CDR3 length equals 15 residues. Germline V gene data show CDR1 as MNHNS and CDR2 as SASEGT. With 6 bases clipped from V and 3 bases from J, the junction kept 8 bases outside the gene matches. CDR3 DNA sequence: TGTGCCAGCAGGGGGAGGGGGCAATATGGAAACACCATATATTTT. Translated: CASRGRGQYGNTIYF.

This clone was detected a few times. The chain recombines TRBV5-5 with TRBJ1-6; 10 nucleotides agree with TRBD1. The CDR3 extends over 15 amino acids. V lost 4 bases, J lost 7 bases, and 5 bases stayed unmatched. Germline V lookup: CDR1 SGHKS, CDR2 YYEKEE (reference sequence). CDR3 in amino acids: CASSIRTGGNSPLHF. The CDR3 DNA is TGTGCCAGCAGCATCCGGACAGGGGGGAATTCACCCCTCCACTTT.

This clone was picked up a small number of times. Written as DNA, the CDR3 is TGTGCCAGCAAGGCGCGGGGGACGAACCAAGAGACCCAGTACTTC. The encoded protein is CASKARGTNQETQYF. The V gene is TRBV6-6, the J gene TRBJ2-5; 7 bases fit TRBD2. Losses at the gene ends were 7 bases for V and 0 bases for J; bases not matched to a gene: 8. Germline V gene lookup returns CDR1 MNHNY and CDR2 SVGAGI (reference sequence). CDR3 length: 15 amino acids.

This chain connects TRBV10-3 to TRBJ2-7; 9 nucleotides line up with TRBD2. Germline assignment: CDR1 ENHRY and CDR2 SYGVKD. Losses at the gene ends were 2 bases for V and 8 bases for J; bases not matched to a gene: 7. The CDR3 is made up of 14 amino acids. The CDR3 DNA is TGTGCCATCAGTGAGACTAGCGGGTATGGAAAGCAGTACTTC. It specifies CAISETSGYGKQYF.

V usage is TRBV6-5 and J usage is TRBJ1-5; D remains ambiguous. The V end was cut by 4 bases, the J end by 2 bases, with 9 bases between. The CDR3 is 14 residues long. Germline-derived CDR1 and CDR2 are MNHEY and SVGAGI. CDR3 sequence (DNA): TGTGCCAGCAGTTCGGGGAACGGCAATCAGCCCCAGCATTTT. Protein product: CASSSGNGNQPQHF.

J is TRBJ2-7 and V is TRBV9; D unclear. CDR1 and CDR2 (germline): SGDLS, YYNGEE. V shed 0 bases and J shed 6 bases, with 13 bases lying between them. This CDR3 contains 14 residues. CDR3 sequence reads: CASSVGLGVGEQYF. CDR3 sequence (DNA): TGTGCCAGCAGCGTAGGGCTAGGCGTAGGCGAGCAGTACTTC. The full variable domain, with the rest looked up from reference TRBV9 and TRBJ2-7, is DSGVTQTPKHLITATGQRVTLRCSPRSGDLSVYWYQQSLDQGLQFLIQYYNGEERAKGNILERFSAQQFPDLHSELNLSSLELGDSALYFCASSVGLGVGEQYFGPGTRLTVT.

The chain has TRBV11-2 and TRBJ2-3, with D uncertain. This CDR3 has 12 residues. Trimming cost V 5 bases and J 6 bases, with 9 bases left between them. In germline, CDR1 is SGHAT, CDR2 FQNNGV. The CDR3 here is CASSLFSDTQYF. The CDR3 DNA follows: TGTGCCAGCAGCCTTTTTAGCGATACGCAGTATTTT.